The following is a TCR beta chain sequence with its context. No antigen is known for it. V shed 4 bases and J 5 bases; nucleotides not matched to a gene: 7. Germline loops: CDR1 SGHTS, CDR2 YDEGEE. CDR3 length: 16 amino acids. These data are taken from a study of identical twins. Every donor was a healthy Caucasian. A universal primer site was created by template switching, with the cDNA bearing unique molecular identifiers. TCRdb re-called the 5' RACE reads with MiXCR, one entry per CDR3 protein. The top ten clones hold 0.44% of a sample with about 530,000 distinct CDR3 sequences, around 15% of them seen once. Broader study findings: Out-of-frame alpha sequences that twins shared showed excess low generation probability. In cord blood, abundant beta clonotypes had fewer insertions; memory showed no trend.

These data also formed part of another study, on yellow fever vaccine responses in identical twins.

This clonotype was obtained from a woman between 18 and 29 years old in good health. Sequencing was done on a sample of CD4+ T cells sorted from blood. V and J are TRBV5-8 and TRBJ2-3; 13 nucleotides agree with TRBD2. In DNA form, the CDR3 reads TGTGCCAGCAGCATTGGACTAGCGGGGGCTGGAGATACGCAGTATTTT. Translating gives CASSIGLAGAGDTQYF. The variable domain in full, completed from reference TRBV5-8 and TRBJ2-3, reads EAGVTQSPTHLIKTRGQQATLRCSPISGHTSVYWYQQALGLGLQFLLWYDEGEERNRGNFPPRFSGRQFPNYSSELNVNALELEDSALYLCASSIGLAGAGDTQYFGPGTRLTVL.